One and the same sample provided the 31 T cell receptor beta chains below, sequenced in a study of blood T cell repertoires in COVID-19. Sequencing was performed with immunoSEQ multiplex PCR; in TCRdb, only in-frame clones are kept and a portion is missing. The sample records over 200,000 clones, approximately 91% being singletons. Sequenced sample: peripheral blood. The receptors were gathered from a woman in her twenties or thirties with acute or convalescent COVID-19.

The chain uses TRBV7-8 and TRBJ1-1, with D hard to call. Germline V lookup: CDR1 SGHVS, CDR2 FQNEAQ. The CDR3 totals 13 residues. Trimming cost V 0 bases and J 11 bases, with 13 bases left between them. The CDR3 bases are TGTGCCAGCAGCTTAGCGCTTATGGGAGGGGCTTTCTTT. This translates into CASSLALMGGAFF. Using reference TRBV7-8 and TRBJ1-1 for the parts outside the CDR3, the full variable domain is GAGVSQSPRYKVAKRGQDVALRCDPISGHVSLFWYQQALGQGPEFLTYFQNEAQLDKSGLPSDRFFAERPEGSVSTLKIQRTQQEDSAVYLCASSLALMGGAFFGQGTRLTVV.

The J gene is TRBJ1-4, the V gene TRBV7-9; D is unresolved. This CDR3 contains 13 residues. V was pared by 4 bases and J by 0 bases, with 3 bases between. Germline CDR1 SEHNR, CDR2 FQNEAQ (reference sequence). CDR3 region: CASSSTTNEKLFF. The CDR3 DNA reads as TGTGCCAGCAGCTCTACAACTAATGAAAAACTGTTTTTT.

The V call is TRBV29-1, the J call TRBJ2-5, with 11 bases that match TRBD1. The CDR3 contains 16 residues. After removal of 0 bases from V and 3 bases from J, the junction contained 6 bases not matched to a gene. The germline V gene has CDR1 SQVTM and CDR2 ANQGSEA. The CDR3 DNA sequence: TGCAGCGTTGAAGATTACGTGGGACAGGGGGAAGAGACCCAGTACTTC. Its translation is CSVEDYVGQGEETQYF.

The genes are TRBV12-3 or TRBV12-4 and TRBJ1-1; D gene unclear. Trimming removed 5 bases from V and 4 bases from J, with 5 bases in between. The CDR3 loop spans 11 amino acids. The DNA of the CDR3 is TGTGCCAGCAGTCCTATCACTGAAGCTTTCTTT. This sequence encodes CASSPITEAFF.

This chain links TRBV7-9 with TRBJ1-2; the match to TRBD1 covers 9 bases. CDR1 is SEHNR, CDR2 FQNEAQ, per germline (reference sequence). Trimming took 9 bases from V and 4 from J; bases not matched to a gene: 9. There are 14 residues in the CDR3. CDR3 sequence: CASSRDREFYGYTF. In DNA, the CDR3 is TGTGCCAGTTCCCGGGACAGGGAGTTCTATGGCTACACCTTC.

The chain employs TRBV10-3 and TRBJ1-3, with a possible D match to TRBD1 (5 bases). Deletions cut 4 bases from V and 4 bases from J, with 17 bases between. The germline gives CDR1 ENHRY, CDR2 SYGVKD. This CDR3 region has 16 residues. In DNA, the CDR3 is TGTGCCATCAGTGGAAAACAGACCAGGGCGGGAAACACCATATATTTT. Its translation: CAISGKQTRAGNTIYF.

This chain connects TRBV19 to TRBJ1-1, with 7 positions matching TRBD1. The V segment lost 5 bases and the J segment 4 bases; nucleotides outside the gene matches: 4. Germline CDR1 LNHDA, CDR2 SQIVND (reference sequence). The CDR3 has 13 residues. CDR3 bases: TGTGCCAGTAGTCTACAGGGGACCACTGAAGCTTTCTTT. Translating it yields CASSLQGTTEAFF.

This chain joins TRBV5-1 and TRBJ2-1, with D perhaps TRBD2 (7 bases). Germline V CDR1 and CDR2: SGHRS, YFSETQ. V was trimmed by 7 bases and J by 2 bases, leaving 19 bases between them. The CDR3 has 16 residues. CDR3 DNA sequence: TGCGCCAGCGGACCCCTAGGGGGGAGGGCCTACAATGAGCAGTTCTTC. This translates into CASGPLGGRAYNEQFF. Using reference TRBV5-1 and TRBJ2-1 for the parts outside the CDR3, the full variable domain is KAGVTQTPRYLIKTRGQQVTLSCSPISGHRSVSWYQQTPGQGLQFLFEYFSETQRNKGNFPGRFSGRQFSNSRSEMNVSTLELGDSALYLCASGPLGGRAYNEQFFGPGTRLTVL.

This rearrangement joins TRBV9 to TRBJ1-3, with unresolved D. Deletions cut 1 base from V and 4 bases from J, with 15 bases between. The CDR3 has 16 amino acids. Germline V gene data show CDR1 as SGDLS and CDR2 as YYNGEE. The CDR3 here is CASSVSARAGGNTIYF. CDR3 sequence (DNA): TGTGCCAGCAGCGTATCGGCGAGGGCGGGGGGAAACACCATATATTTT.

The chain recombines TRBV5-6 with TRBJ2-7; 13 positions match TRBD2. Germline V gene data show CDR1 as SGHDT and CDR2 as YYEEEE. The CDR3 spans 19 residues. Trimming took 4 bases from V and 6 from J; bases not matched to a gene: 19. The CDR3 DNA is TGTGCCAGCAGCCCATTGGTTACGGGACTAGCGGGAATTGGGGGCGAGCAGTACTTC. This encodes CASSPLVTGLAGIGGEQYF.

This chain joins TRBV6-4 and TRBJ2-1, with 9 bases lining up with TRBD1. Per germline, CDR1 MRHNA and CDR2 SNTAGT. The ends lost 4 bases at V and 6 bases at J; junction bases unmatched: 10. The CDR3 covers 16 residues. The CDR3 nucleotides read TGTGCCAGCAGTGTGGTAGGGGGACAGGGTGTCAATGAGCAGTTCTTC. Amino acids: CASSVVGGQGVNEQFF.

As to this clone: Other DNA sequences from this sample encode an identical CDR3 as well. V usage is TRBV7-2 and J usage is TRBJ2-7; D might be TRBD2 (6 bases). Trimming took 0 bases from V and 1 from J, leaving 10 bases between them. Per germline, CDR1 SGHTA and CDR2 FQGNSA. CDR3 length equals 15 residues. In DNA form, the CDR3 reads TGTGCCAGCAGCTTAGCGCTCGGGAGTTCCTACGAGCAGTACTTC. Its protein product is CASSLALGSSYEQYF.

V usage is TRBV29-1 and J usage is TRBJ2-2; TRBD1 aligns across 7 bases. Germline V gene sequence: CDR1 SQVTM, CDR2 ANQGSEA. V gave up 5 bases and J gave up 5 bases; unmatched junction bases: 2. This CDR3 is built from 12 residues. CDR3 in amino acids: CSVFRGTGELFF. CDR3 nucleotides: TGCAGCGTTTTCAGGGGGACCGGGGAGCTGTTTTTT.

This clone was seen once. This chain connects TRBV6-2 or TRBV6-3 to TRBJ2-7; a weak D match, TRBD2 (5 bases). The V and J ends lost 0 bases and 6 bases respectively, with 6 bases between them. This CDR3 has 12 amino acids. CDR1 and CDR2 from the germline V gene are MNHEY and SVGEGT. The CDR3 spells CASSYSSGEQYF. The CDR3 region has the DNA TGTGCCAGCAGTTACTCGAGCGGCGAGCAGTACTTC.

This rearrangement joins TRBV5-1 to TRBJ2-3, with D maybe TRBD2 (6 bases). V was shortened by 4 bases and J by 4 bases, with 10 bases between the two germline ends. This CDR3 spans 13 amino acids. The germline CDR1 and CDR2 sequences are SGHRS and YFSETQ. This chain's CDR3 is CASSLGLSDTQYF. CDR3 coding DNA: TGCGCCAGCAGCCTGGGACTTTCAGATACGCAGTATTTT.

Here the CDR3 DNA reads TGTGCCTGGAGCGCTCACTTTTCGGCGGGTTACAATGAGCAGTTCTTC. It specifies CAWSAHFSAGYNEQFF. The V and J genes are TRBV30 and TRBJ2-1; tentative D call: TRBD2 (5 bases). CDR1 GTSNPN and CDR2 SVGIG come from the germline V gene (reference sequence). The CDR3 sequence is 16 residues long. Deletions cut 3 bases from V and 4 bases from J, with 19 bases between.

The chain has TRBV6-5 and TRBJ2-7, with D possibly being TRBD1 (5 bases). This CDR3 comprises 14 residues. V lost 5 bases, J lost 5 bases, and 16 bases lay in between. Germline-derived CDR1 and CDR2 are MNHEY and SVGAGI. This chain's CDR3 is CASSLQTAQNEQYF. CDR3 DNA sequence: TGTGCCAGCAGTCTACAGACAGCCCAAAACGAGCAGTACTTC.

This rearrangement joins TRBV13 to TRBJ2-2, with no clear D. V lost 5 bases and J 5 bases, leaving 6 bases between the germline ends. Germline CDR1 and CDR2: PRHDT and FYEKMQ (reference sequence). The CDR3 loop spans 12 amino acids. CDR3 nucleotides: TGTGCCAGCAGCCCATTTACCGGGGAGCTGTTTTTT. It yields the protein CASSPFTGELFF.

This clone appeared a few times. This rearrangement joins TRBV15 to TRBJ1-2, with D maybe TRBD1 (5 bases). The V gene lost 1 base and the J gene lost 6 bases, with 9 bases spanning the gap. CDR1 and CDR2 (germline): LNHNV, YYDKDF (reference sequence). The CDR3 totals 13 residues. The CDR3 DNA sequence: TGTGCCACCAGCAGAGCAGGGTCTGATGGCTACACCTTC. It specifies CATSRAGSDGYTF.

This clone was seen just once. The rearrangement links TRBV9 to TRBJ2-1; TRBD2 matches 8 bases. The length of the CDR3 is 17 residues. In germline, CDR1 is SGDLS, CDR2 YYNGEE. V dropped 0 bases and J dropped 6; count of bases not matched to a gene: 11. The CDR3 DNA reads as TGTGCCAGCAGCGTAGAACCAGCGGGAGTGTATTTCAATGAGCAGTTCTTC. It codes for CASSVEPAGVYFNEQFF.

This sequence joins TRBV5-1 and TRBJ1-3, with D possibly TRBD1 on 5 matching bases. Trimming shortened V by 4 bases and J by 5 bases, and 10 bases separated the two germline ends. Germline values: CDR1 SGHRS, CDR2 YFSETQ. CDR3 length equals 13 residues. CDR3 sequence reads: CASSLGLRNTIYF. CDR3 DNA: TGCGCCAGCAGCCTGGGACTGAGAAACACCATATATTTT.

This clone has a single count. CDR3 residues: CASRSGQSNQPQHF. The CDR3 DNA reads as TGTGCCAGTAGATCTGGCCAGAGCAATCAGCCCCAGCATTTT. This chain joins TRBV19 and TRBJ1-5; the D is unclear. Trimming left V 6 bases short and J 1 base short, with 10 bases between. Germline values: CDR1 LNHDA, CDR2 SQIVND (reference sequence). The length of the CDR3 is 14 residues.

The CDR3 nucleotides read TGTGCCAGCAGCGTTAGTAGCGGGAGAGGCACAGATACGCAGTATTTT. This translates into CASSVSSGRGTDTQYF. The rearrangement joins TRBV9 to TRBJ2-3; TRBD2 matches at 9 bases. The V gene's germline CDR1 is SGDLS and CDR2 YYNGEE. J gave up 1 base and V 2 bases, and 5 bases lay outside the gene matches. The CDR3 contains 16 residues.

The chain carries TRBV5-5 and TRBJ2-7; 7 positions match TRBD2. The V segment lost 4 bases and the J segment 2 bases; nucleotides outside the gene matches: 3. The germline V gene has CDR1 SGHKS and CDR2 YYEKEE (reference sequence). The CDR3 consists of 13 residues. CDR3 protein: CASSHGLAYEQYF. CDR3 nucleotide sequence: TGTGCCAGCAGCCACGGACTAGCCTACGAGCAGTACTTC. The complete variable domain, with remaining parts taken from reference TRBV5-5 and TRBJ2-7, reads DAGVTQSPTHLIKTRGQQVTLRCSPISGHKSVSWYQQVLGQGPQFIFQYYEKEERGRGNFPDRFSARQFPNYSSELNVNALLLGDSALYLCASSHGLAYEQYFGPGTRLTVT.

The chain is built from TRBV20-1 and TRBJ1-4; D remains ambiguous. Germline V gene lookup returns CDR1 DFQATT and CDR2 SNEGSKA (reference sequence). Between the trimmed V and J ends, which lost 1 base and 8 bases, there was a span of 5 bases. The CDR3 sequence is 11 residues long. In DNA, the CDR3 is TGCAGTGCTAGAGTCGGGGAAAAACTGTTTTTT. As protein: CSARVGEKLFF.

This clone was seen a few times. The V and J genes are TRBV14 and TRBJ1-1; D not certain. This CDR3 is built from 13 residues. Germline assignment: CDR1 SGHDN and CDR2 FVKESK. V was pared by 1 base and J by 2 bases, with 5 bases between. The CDR3 region is CASSQVLNTEAFF. The CDR3 DNA reads as TGTGCCAGCAGCCAAGTACTCAACACTGAAGCTTTCTTT.

This clone was recorded a few times. This chain's CDR3 is CASSLRGSTNEKLFF. The CDR3, as DNA: TGTGCCAGCAGCTTACGGGGGTCCACTAATGAAAAACTGTTTTTT. V gene TRBV7-8 combines with J gene TRBJ1-4; maybe TRBD1 (5 bases). From germline, CDR1 is SGHVS and CDR2 FQNEAQ. The CDR3 has 15 residues. Trimming took 2 bases from V and 2 from J, leaving 9 bases between them.

The chain carries TRBV12-3 or TRBV12-4 and TRBJ2-3; D gene ambiguous. V was cut by 7 bases and J by 3 bases, with 11 bases left in between. The CDR3 contains 13 residues. CDR3 loop: CASTLYQTDTQYF. CDR3 nucleotides: TGTGCCAGCACATTGTACCAGACAGATACGCAGTATTTT.

V usage is TRBV9 and J usage is TRBJ2-2; the match to TRBD2 covers 12 bases. The V and J ends lost 0 bases and 6 bases, in that order; junction bases with no gene match: 6. This CDR3 has 17 amino acids. Germline values: CDR1 SGDLS, CDR2 YYNGEE. The CDR3 DNA reads TGTGCCAGCAGCGTAGGATCTAGCGGGAGGGCGTCCGGGGAGCTGTTTTTT. It codes for CASSVGSSGRASGELFF.

This clone was recorded only once. The chain joins TRBV15 to TRBJ1-5, with D uncertain. The CDR3 totals 15 residues. The germline V gene has CDR1 LNHNV and CDR2 YYDKDF (reference sequence). Trimming took 0 bases from V and 2 from J, leaving 8 bases between them. The CDR3 loop reads CATSRDLAGNQPQHF. Here the CDR3 DNA reads TGTGCCACCAGCAGAGATCTGGCAGGCAATCAGCCCCAGCATTTT.

This clone is a singleton in its sample. In nucleotides, the CDR3 is TGTGCCAGCAGCTTAGTACTTTTGGGACTAGGCTCCTACAATGAGCAGTTCTTC. This translates into CASSLVLLGLGSYNEQFF. This chain uses TRBV7-6 with TRBJ2-1; 8 bases map to TRBD2. The junction had 8 bases not matched to a gene; V was cut back by 1 base and J by 0 bases. The CDR3 contains 18 residues. Germline loops: CDR1 SGHVS, CDR2 FNYEAQ.